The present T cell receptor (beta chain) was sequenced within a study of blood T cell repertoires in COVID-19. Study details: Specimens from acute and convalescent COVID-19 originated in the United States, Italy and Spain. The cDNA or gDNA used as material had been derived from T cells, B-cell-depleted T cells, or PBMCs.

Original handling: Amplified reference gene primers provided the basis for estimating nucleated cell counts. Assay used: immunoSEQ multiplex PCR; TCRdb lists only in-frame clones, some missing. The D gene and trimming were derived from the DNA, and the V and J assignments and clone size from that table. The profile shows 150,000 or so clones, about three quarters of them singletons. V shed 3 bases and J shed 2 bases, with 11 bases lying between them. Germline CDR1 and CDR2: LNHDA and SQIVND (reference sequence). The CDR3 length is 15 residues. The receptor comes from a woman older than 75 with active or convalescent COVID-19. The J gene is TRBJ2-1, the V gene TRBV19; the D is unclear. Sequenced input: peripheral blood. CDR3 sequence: CASSITRFPYNEQFF. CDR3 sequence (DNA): TGTGCCAGTAGTATTACGCGTTTTCCCTACAATGAGCAGTTCTTC. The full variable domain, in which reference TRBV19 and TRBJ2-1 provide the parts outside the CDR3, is DGGITQSPKYLFRKEGQNVTLSCEQNLNHDAMYWYRQDPGQGLRLIYYSQIVNDFQKGDIAEGYSVSREKKESFPLTVTSAQKNPTAFYLCASSITRFPYNEQFFGPGTRLTVL.